This TCR beta chain derives from a study of human T cells and chemical hapten exposure. Turning to the study itself: There were per-sample TCR yield variations, arising mainly from small pooled library volume differences.

This clonotype was seen repeatedly, ten times or more. This CDR3 has 14 amino acids. V lost 5 bases, J lost 5 bases, and 8 bases stayed unmatched. The time point here: healthy volunteer bleed at 6 weeks. Total RNA was extracted from unfractionated whole blood. It was the library that attached unique molecular identifiers to individual cDNA molecules. TCRdb re-derived calls from the RACE reads in MiXCR, one entry per CDR3 protein. This sample has approximately 81,000 distinct CDR3 sequences, with around 8.7% found just once. The TCR originated in a male donor in good health. Some clones in this sample may be carry-over from other donors' samples. Input material: whole blood. The chain combines TRBV12-3 or TRBV12-4 with TRBJ1-2; 7 positions match TRBD1. The CDR3 DNA is TGTGCCAGCAGTATGTTGGACAGGCAATATGGCTACACCTTC. Translation: CASSMLDRQYGYTF.